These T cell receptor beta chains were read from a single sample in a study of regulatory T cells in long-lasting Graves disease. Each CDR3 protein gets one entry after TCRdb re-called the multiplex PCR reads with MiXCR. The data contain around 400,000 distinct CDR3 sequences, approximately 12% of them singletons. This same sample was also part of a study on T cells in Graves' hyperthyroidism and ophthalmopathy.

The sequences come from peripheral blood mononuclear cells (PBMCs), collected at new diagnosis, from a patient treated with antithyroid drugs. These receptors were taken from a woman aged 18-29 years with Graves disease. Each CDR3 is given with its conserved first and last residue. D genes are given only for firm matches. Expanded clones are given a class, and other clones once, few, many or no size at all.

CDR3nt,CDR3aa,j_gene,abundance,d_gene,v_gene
TGTGCCAGCAGCAGACTCATTCCGTACCAAGAGACCCAGTACTTC,CASSRLIPYQETQYF,TRBJ2-5,NA,NA,TRBV6-2/TRBV6-3
TGTGCCAGCAGTTTATTTATAGGGGACAGGGACTACCGCTACGAGCAGTACTTC,CASSLFIGDRDYRYEQYF,TRBJ2-7,NA,TRBD1,TRBV27
TGTGCCAGCAGCGTGACAGGGACTAACTATGGCTACACCTTC,CASSVTGTNYGYTF,TRBJ1-2,many,TRBD1,TRBV9
TGCAGTGTTCAAAAGCCGGGATACAATGAGCAGTTCTTC,CSVQKPGYNEQFF,TRBJ2-1,many,NA,TRBV20-1
TGTGCCAGCAGCCTGGAACAGGCGAGCTCCTACAATGAGCAGTTCTTC,CASSLEQASSYNEQFF,TRBJ2-1,few,NA,TRBV7-6
TGTGCCAGCAGTGAAAGGGGGCACGAGCAGTACTTC,CASSERGHEQYF,TRBJ2-7,NA,TRBD1,TRBV2
TGTGCCAGCAGCCTTGATCCTAGCGCTAGCGGGAGGGCCTACAATGAGCAGTTCTTC,CASSLDPSASGRAYNEQFF,TRBJ2-1,few,TRBD2,TRBV5-5
TGTGCCAGCAGCTTGGAGGACAGGGTGAAGGGGCCCCAGCATTTT,CASSLEDRVKGPQHF,TRBJ1-5,many,TRBD1,TRBV5-5
TGTGCCATCATGGGGGAGAACACTGAAGCTTTCTTT,CAIMGENTEAFF,TRBJ1-1,many,NA,TRBV12-3/TRBV12-4
TGTGCCAGCAGTTCCAGCCTCTTAAACGGAGATGAAAAACTGTTTTTT,CASSSSLLNGDEKLFF,TRBJ1-4,many,NA,TRBV28
TGCGCCAGCAGCTTAGTACAGGGAACTGAAGCTTTCTTT,CASSLVQGTEAFF,TRBJ1-1,many,NA,TRBV5-1